The entry below describes one T cell receptor beta chain. CDR3 size: 14 residues. V was trimmed by 3 bases and J by 5 bases, leaving 13 bases between them. From germline, CDR1 is SGHVS and CDR2 FNYEAQ. These data come from a study of T-cell memory formation after mild COVID-19. TCRdb reanalysed the 5' RACE reads using MiXCR and keeps one entry per CDR3 protein. Here the sample spans 250,000 or so distinct CDR3 sequences, more than 15% being singletons. The sequenced sample was PBMCs or a T cell subset sorted from them (not recorded which). The genes are TRBV7-6 and TRBJ2-5; the D gene is possibly TRBD2 (7 bases). This TCR derives from a man aged 18-30 years who had mild COVID-19 (a few samples of this study predate the infection). Cell type and time point are not known. The CDR3 nucleotides are TGTGCCAGCAGCTTTACTTCGGGGGGCGAGACCCAGTACTTC. It translates to CASSFTSGGETQYF. The whole variable domain, remainder taken from reference TRBV7-6 and TRBJ2-5, is GAGVSQSPRYKVTKRGQDVALRCDPISGHVSLYWYRQALGQGPEFLTYFNYEAQQDKSGLPNDRFSAERPEGSISTLTIQRTEQRDSAMYRCASSFTSGGETQYFGPGTRLLVL.